The TCR beta chain described here comes from a study of tumor-infiltrating lymphocytes in primary liver carcinoma (dated 2017 in TCRdb). General notes on the study: Between late 2015 and 2016, 4 to 6 patients in China with histopathologically diagnosed primary liver carcinoma had surgical resection. A total of roughly 35 specimens from 5 patients went through TCRbeta repertoire sequencing, namely 25 tumor regions, 5 adjacent noncancerous liver tissues and 5 peripheral blood samples. Of the five patients (three men and two women, aged 30 to 69 years), four had hepatocellular carcinoma and one had combined HCC and intrahepatic cholangiocarcinoma. TCRbeta repertoire sequencing, expression microarrays and whole-exome sequencing were combined in the study across five regions of each liver tumor, with adjacent normal tissue and blood also included. Samples yielded roughly 3.65 to 7.5 million productive TCRbeta reads; read depth did not differ significantly between tissue types. Reproducibility between technical replicate repertoires was high, with correlation coefficients above 0.95 and mean shared-clone rates roughly 0.91. The five patients had tumors of stage T1-T3 N0M0, with maximum diameters ranging from roughly 4.2 to 10 cm.

Starting from roughly 500 ng total RNA, TCRbeta-specific cDNA was produced by reverse transcription with a constant-region primer and ProtoScript II reverse transcriptase. TCRbeta libraries were built with three nested multiplex PCR rounds, a slightly modified ARM-PCR procedure. Each of the first two PCR rounds ran for approximately 9 cycles and used multiplex TRBV1-TRBV30 forward primers together with a Cbeta reverse primer. Sample barcodes and Illumina adapters were attached in a final 25-cycle PCR using Deep VentR polymerase. Before sequencing, amplicons between 200 and 500 bp were purified from gel using a QIAquick gel extraction kit. An Illumina HiSeq 2500 was used to sequence the TCRbeta amplicons with 250-bp paired-end reads. In the original analysis: Trimmomatic v0.33 was used to quality-trim the reads, and FLASH v1.2.11 was used to merge paired reads so that full CDR3 sequences could be recovered. V, D and J germline segments were assigned to the rearranged TCRbeta sequences using MiGEC v1.2.1b. VDJtools v1.0.0 computed clonotype statistics and Shannon-Wiener diversity indices. To cut down on sampling bias, every analysis after diversity analysis relied on just the 250 most abundant clonotypes from each sample. The raw public data were reprocessed by TCRdb itself: fastp quality trimming at Q25, MiXCR clonotype calling, in-frame beta chains only. Rows matching on CDR3 protein sequence are summarized as one entry with the most common DNA and genes. TCRdb, rather than the study authors, made the V and J calls. Here the sample has about 310,000 distinct CDR3 sequences; 50% to 60% occur a single time. The ten biggest clones cover about 17% of the sample.

This clonotype has at least ten counts. It lacks a known antigen. Base quality data are lacking; no much larger clone is found one base away. The investigation overall reported the following: Repertoire overlap was found to be higher between tumor regions (mean approximately 36%) than between tumor-adjacent (about 17%) or tumor-blood (around 14%) pairs, consistent with antigen-driven expansion. Only the TCR beta chain was sequenced, which likely underestimates true repertoire diversity because unpaired alpha chains were not captured. Bulk unsorted samples precluded comparing CD4+ and CD8+ T cell repertoires. The study included only a few patients, and the authors note findings should be validated in a larger study. A significantly larger repertoire fraction was made up by the top 250 clones in tumors than in blood (p = 0.039).

Blood RNA was extracted from unsorted whole blood using TRIzol reagent, and germline DNA was obtained with the DNeasy Blood & Tissue kit. Chronic HBV infection was present in the patients, and the patients were treatment-naive at sampling. Four milliliters of peripheral blood were collected into K2EDTA tubes before surgery. Taken from the germline V gene, the CDR1 and CDR2 loops are MGHRA and YSYEKL. Including the terminal cysteine and phenylalanine, the CDR3 comprises 17 residues. Only the CDR3 DNA is retained, 51 bases long and in frame from the first base. Relative to germline, V is 1 base shorter and J is 3 bases shorter, with 17 bases between their ends.

The sequencing sample was made of peripheral blood. The chain couples TRBV4-1 to TRBJ2-3, with a weak D call of TRBD2 (5 bases match). This TCR was sampled from a woman aged 30 to 39 with primary liver carcinoma and hepatitis B virus infection. The CDR3 amino acid sequence is: CASSQAPIRGNTDTQYF. The nucleotides are TGCGCCAGCAGCCAAGCACCCATCCGAGGGAATACAGATACGCAGTATTTT.